This note documents a single T cell receptor beta chain sequence. Antigen unknown. The junction does not match germline at one end; this may be a read error. This CDR3 contains 16 residues. CDR1 is SEHNR, CDR2 FQNEAQ, per germline (reference sequence). The sample belongs to a study of cytomegalovirus exposure and HLA in healthy donors. The study's findings and limits: In an earlier analysis, in approximately 570 donors, most V segments appeared productive either ~87% or ~30% of the time.

It was with 60 Vbeta and 13 Jbeta primers that the PCR ran. Assay used: immunoSEQ multiplex PCR; TCRdb lists only in-frame clones, some missing. Here the sample spans about 98,000 clones, around 67% being singletons. Nominally healthy donors provided the samples, though records likely missed some immune exposures. This TCR was recovered from a man aged 45-65 years in good health and CMV-seronegative. This sequence joins TRBV7-9 and TRBJ1-4, with D tentatively TRBD1 (6 bases). The specimen was PBMCs. The CDR3 DNA reads TGTTCCAGCAGCTTCTGGACAGTGACGTCTAATGAAAAACTGTTTTTT. It codes for CSSSFWTVTSNEKLFF.